The text below deals with one T cell receptor beta chain. No antigen is known for it. Per-base qualities were not stored, and no clone one base away is much larger. Per the publication, the time point label means: baseline before first vaccination. Vaccinee samples were obtained from the UK trials COV001 and COV002, which included a single-blind randomized controlled phase 2/3 trial of AZD1222 (ChAdOx1 nCoV-19) in healthy adults. Trial participant PBMC samples were collected at day 0 and day 28 after the second dose for TCRbeta chain sequencing. The CDR3 regions of human TCRbeta chains were analyzed by immunosequencing. The study's processing was this. Repertoire TCRs were matched against a reference library of SARS-CoV-2-specific TCRs generated with the MIRA antigen-specificity platform. Breadth was defined as the fraction of unique TCRs that were SARS-CoV-2-associated. Depth was defined as the fraction of total T cells that were SARS-CoV-2-associated. Using the MIRA data, every spike-specific TCR was mapped to the spike region that the TCR reacted to and assigned to either a CD4 or a CD8 class. Log10-transformed breadth and depth values were compared by one-way ANOVA with Sidak's multiple comparisons tests. Not all clones reach the TCRdb copy of this immuneACCESS table, which keeps in-frame sequences only. Checked studies attribute under half of the gap to unresolved V genes and leave the rest unexplained. Clonal size and the V and J genes are those of that table, whereas D and trimming came from the DNA. The table for this sample lists tens of thousands of clones; approximately 84% of them were counted only once. In total, the top ten clones hold 10% of the sample.

This entry comes from a study of T cell responses to AZD1222 COVID-19 vaccine (dated by TCRdb to the early 2020s). The study in broad terms: AZD1222 recipients with second doses at about 4 weeks or about 12 weeks were pooled, because spike-specific TCR depth and breadth did not differ between schedules. Trial participants were enrolled by age into subgroups of 18-55, 56-69 and 70-plus years, and around 150, 28 and 57 TCR-sequenced participants, respectively, were included in these subgroups. TCR sequencing was performed for 230 to 250 trial participants, of whom around 200 were given two doses of AZD1222 and around 25 were given two doses of MenACWY control vaccine. The study at large found these results: Most participants were white British and females outnumbered males, and the authors suggested that clonal diversity may have been underestimated. Epitopes outside the regions mutated in the B.1.351 and B.1.1.7 variants were reportedly recognized by nearly half of the unique spike-specific TCRs. Spike-specific TCR breadth and depth rose significantly after two AZD1222 doses compared with day 0 and with MenACWY recipients. Because no day 14 peak-response samples were available, the repertoires could be characterized only after the peak T cell response. The 56-69-year group was small, and its depth increase did not reach significance, likely because of low power. Conclusions about previously exposed vaccinees were limited because only six AZD1222 recipients were SARS-CoV-2 seropositive at baseline. The vaccine-associated CD4 TCRs covered the entire spike protein, and the dominant responses fell in regions 160-218 and 743-854.

V and J lose 6 bases and 1 base, and a span of 4 bases separates them. Looking up the germline V gene yields CDR1 MGHDK and CDR2 SYGVNS. The CDR3 has 13 amino acids, counting the end cysteine and phenylalanine. The entry retains the CDR3 DNA only, 39 bases that are in frame from base 1. The receptor chain draws on TRBV25-1 and TRBJ2-6; confidence is insufficient to name the D gene. The specimen was peripheral blood, collected on day 0 of AZD1222 vaccination. The source of this sequence is an adult in good health. The CDR3 here reads CASRVSGANVLTF. In nucleotide form, the sequence is TGTGCCAGCAGGGTATCTGGGGCCAACGTCCTGACTTTC.